Listed here are 26 T cell receptor beta chains from one sample, sequenced in a study of shared clonotypes between healthy human individuals. Here immunoSEQ multiplex PCR was the method, and the copy in TCRdb shows in-frame clones only, minus some. The repertoire holds 450,000 to 600,000 clones, approximately 79% seen once, with approximately 12% in the top ten. The sample consisted of PBMCs. All receptors derive from a woman between 40 and 55 years old in good health. Some clones in this sample may be carry-over from other donors' samples.

The chain has TRBV29-1 and TRBJ1-1, with 7 nucleotides matching TRBD1. Germline V gene data show CDR1 as SQVTM and CDR2 as ANQGSEA. This CDR3 is 15 amino acids long. Germline trimming cut 7 bases from V and 5 bases from J; bases unmatched to any gene: 16. In nucleotides, the CDR3 is TGCAGCGCCAACAGGGGTCCACGAGGGGGGACTGAAGCTTTCTTT. This translates into CSANRGPRGGTEAFF.

The chain couples TRBV6-6 to TRBJ1-2; D gene ambiguous. The CDR3 consists of 14 residues. Germline V gene data show CDR1 as MNHNY and CDR2 as SVGAGI (reference sequence). Trimming removed 7 bases from V and 8 bases from J, with 20 bases in between. The CDR3 sequence: CASTPGPPPRGYTF. As DNA, the CDR3 is TGTGCCAGCACCCCAGGTCCTCCGCCCAGGGGCTACACCTTC.

The DNA of the CDR3 is TGTGCCAGCAGCGTAGTCCCGCAGAAGCAGTACTTC. This codes for CASSVVPQKQYF. This sequence joins TRBV28 and TRBJ2-7; no clear D. Deletions cut 6 bases from V and 8 bases from J, with 14 bases between. Germline CDR1 is MDHEN and CDR2 is SYDVKM. The CDR3 is made up of 12 amino acids.

Regarding this clone: Germline and junction disagree at one end, which may indicate a read error. The chain carries TRBV7-2 and TRBJ1-2; TRBD1 is a possible D gene (5 bases). Germline V lookup: CDR1 SGHTA, CDR2 FQGNSA. The CDR3 runs to 11 residues. The CDR3 DNA reads TGTGCCAGCAGCCGGGACCCCGAGTTAGCCTTC. Protein: CASSRDPELAF.

V gene TRBV27 combines with J gene TRBJ2-3, with 9 bases aligning to TRBD2. With V trimmed by 2 bases and J by 4 bases, 7 bases remained unmatched. Looked up from germline, CDR1 is MNHEY and CDR2 is SMNVEV (reference sequence). The CDR3 totals 16 residues. The chain's CDR3 is CASSLREAGGPDTQYF. CDR3 DNA sequence: TGTGCCAGCAGTTTACGCGAAGCGGGAGGTCCAGATACGCAGTATTTT.

The chain couples TRBV7-2 to TRBJ1-5, with 8 bases aligning to TRBD1. V lost 10 bases, J lost 0 bases, and 8 bases stayed unmatched. This CDR3 region has 15 residues. Germline V CDR1 and CDR2: SGHTA, FQGNSA. CDR3: CATQGAVNSNQPQHF. CDR3 bases: TGTGCCACCCAGGGGGCCGTCAATAGCAATCAGCCCCAGCATTTT. Complete variable domain (other parts from reference TRBV7-2 and TRBJ1-5): GAGVSQSPSNKVTEKGKDVELRCDPISGHTALYWYRQSLGQGLEFLIYFQGNSAPDKSGLPSDRFSAERTGGSVSTLTIQRTQQEDSAVYLCATQGAVNSNQPQHFGDGTRLSIL.

The rearrangement uses TRBV11-3 and TRBJ2-3; TRBD2 matches 8 bases. V was pared by 4 bases and J by 4 bases, with 4 bases of the junction left unmatched. Germline CDR1 reads SGHNT; CDR2 reads YENEEA. The CDR3 contains 14 residues. CDR3 protein: CASSSTGLADTQYF. The DNA for the CDR3 is TGTGCCAGCAGCTCAACGGGACTAGCAGATACGCAGTATTTT.

This clone has at least ten counts. The rearrangement uses TRBV9 and TRBJ1-4, with a tentative D call TRBD1 (6 bases). Between the trimmed V and J ends, which lost 4 bases and 8 bases, there was a span of 9 bases. This CDR3 region has 12 residues. Germline lookup yields CDR1 SGDLS and CDR2 YYNGEE. CDR3 in DNA: TGTGCCAGCAGCCGAGGGGGGGAAAAACTGTTTTTT. It is translated as CASSRGGEKLFF.

The genes are TRBV4-1 and TRBJ2-6, with TRBD1 identical over 8 bases. V shed 2 bases and J 0 bases; nucleotides not matched to a gene: 6. Germline assignment: CDR1 MGHRA and CDR2 YSYEKL. This CDR3 spans 18 amino acids. CDR3 DNA: TGCGCCAGCAGCCAACGACAGGGGACCCACTCTGGGGCCAACGTCCTGACTTTC. Its protein is CASSQRQGTHSGANVLTF.

V usage is TRBV11-2 and J usage is TRBJ2-7; tentatively, D is TRBD2 (6 bases). Trimming shortened V by 3 bases and J by 3 bases, and 12 bases separated the two germline ends. The germline gives CDR1 SGHAT, CDR2 FQNNGV. The CDR3 is 14 residues long. The DNA for the CDR3 is TGTGCCAGCAGCTTCCGGCTAGCGTACTACGAGCAGTACTTC. Translating gives CASSFRLAYYEQYF.

The chain has TRBV9 and TRBJ2-1, with D uncertain. V was pared by 0 bases and J by 7 bases, with 8 bases between. Germline V CDR1 and CDR2: SGDLS, YYNGEE. The CDR3 contains 13 residues. The CDR3 loop reads CASSVGSLNEQFF. The CDR3, as DNA: TGTGCCAGCAGCGTAGGGAGTTTGAATGAGCAGTTCTTC.

This rearrangement joins TRBV5-4 to TRBJ2-3; TRBD2 matches 13 bases. Trimming cost V 3 bases and J 4 bases; bases outside gene matches: 5. The CDR3 is made up of 16 amino acids. Germline CDR1 is SGHNT and CDR2 is YYREEE (reference sequence). This CDR3 reads CASSSGLAGPPDTQYF. The CDR3 nucleotides read TGTGCCAGCAGCTCGGGACTAGCGGGGCCACCAGATACGCAGTATTTT. The full variable domain, completed using reference TRBV5-4 and TRBJ2-3, is ETGVTQSPTHLIKTRGQQVTLRCSSQSGHNTVSWYQQALGQGPQFIFQYYREEENGRGNFPPRFSGLQFPNYSSELNVNALELDDSALYLCASSSGLAGPPDTQYFGPGTRLTVL.

The rearrangement uses TRBV28 and TRBJ2-7, with 9 bases matching TRBD1. Losses at the gene ends were 6 bases for V and 7 bases for J; bases not matched to a gene: 7. The CDR3 consists of 13 residues. Germline V gives CDR1 MDHEN, CDR2 SYDVKM. For the CDR3, the DNA is TGTGCCAGCAGACGCACAGGGGGCGTTGAGCAGTACTTC. Translated: CASRRTGGVEQYF.

The J gene is TRBJ2-3, the V gene TRBV9; 8 bases map to TRBD2. With 5 bases clipped from V and 1 base from J, the junction kept 9 bases outside the gene matches. Germline V gene lookup returns CDR1 SGDLS and CDR2 YYNGEE. CDR3 size: 16 residues. Written as DNA, the CDR3 is TGTGCCAGCAGTCTTACTAGCGGCCGGGGCACAGATACGCAGTATTTT. Translated: CASSLTSGRGTDTQYF.

Turning to this clone: Other DNA sequences in this sample translate to the same CDR3. The chain recombines TRBV6-5 with TRBJ2-2; D unresolved. This CDR3 region has 12 residues. The germline V gene has CDR1 MNHEY and CDR2 SVGAGI. Trimming stripped 6 bases from V and 2 bases from J, with 4 bases between. The CDR3 region is CASSRNTGELFF. DNA for the CDR3: TGTGCCAGCAGCCGAAACACCGGGGAGCTGTTTTTT.

This clone was seen at least ten times. The chain couples TRBV7-2 to TRBJ1-2; 7 bases fit TRBD1. The CDR3 consists of 15 residues. Germline assignment: CDR1 SGHTA and CDR2 FQGNSA. After removal of 5 bases from V and 3 bases from J, the junction contained 9 bases not matched to a gene. The CDR3 region has the DNA TGTGCCAGCAGCCCCCGCCAGGGGGATTACTATGGCTACACCTTC. Its protein is CASSPRQGDYYGYTF. Full variable domain (rest looked up from reference TRBV7-2 and TRBJ1-2): GAGVSQSPSNKVTEKGKDVELRCDPISGHTALYWYRQSLGQGLEFLIYFQGNSAPDKSGLPSDRFSAERTGGSVSTLTIQRTQQEDSAVYLCASSPRQGDYYGYTFGSGTRLTVV.

The DNA of the CDR3 is TGTGCCAGCAGGGCATGGACGTCGGACACTGAAGCTTTCTTT. Amino acid sequence: CASRAWTSDTEAFF. V and J are TRBV6-1 and TRBJ1-1; D call uncertain. The CDR3 sequence is 14 residues long. V was cut by 6 bases and J by 3 bases, with 14 bases left in between. Germline V lookup: CDR1 MNHNS, CDR2 SASEGT.

The genes are TRBV6-6 and TRBJ2-3; D remains ambiguous. This CDR3 spans 14 amino acids. The V end was cut by 5 bases, the J end by 5 bases, with 14 bases between. Germline values: CDR1 MNHNY, CDR2 SVGAGI (reference sequence). The CDR3: CASSPPGRLDTQYF. The CDR3 DNA reads TGTGCCAGCAGTCCACCGGGTCGTTTAGATACGCAGTATTTT.

This chain uses TRBV27 with TRBJ2-5; D may be TRBD1 or TRBD2 (6 bases each). Germline CDR1 reads MNHEY; CDR2 reads SMNVEV (reference sequence). This CDR3 has 14 amino acids. V was pared by 5 bases and J by 2 bases, with 12 bases between. CDR3 residues: CASSRGTKQETQYF. DNA for the CDR3: TGTGCCAGCAGTCGGGGGACAAAGCAAGAGACCCAGTACTTC.

This sequence joins TRBV28 and TRBJ1-2; TRBD1 matches at 9 bases. Germline assignment: CDR1 MDHEN and CDR2 SYDVKM. V lost 2 bases and J lost 1; bases outside the gene matches: 5. CDR3 size: 16 residues. The CDR3 spells CASSLERTGDNYGYTF. The DNA for the CDR3 is TGTGCCAGCAGTTTAGAGCGGACAGGGGATAACTATGGCTACACCTTC.

The CDR3 is CASSLGVSPRSTDTQYF. The DNA for the CDR3 is TGTGCCAGCAGCTTAGGTGTCAGTCCTAGGAGCACAGATACGCAGTATTTT. This chain links TRBV11-2 with TRBJ2-3; D is ambiguous. Trimming took 1 base from V and 0 from J, leaving 14 bases between them. The CDR3 runs to 17 residues. Germline CDR1 and CDR2: SGHAT and FQNNGV.

The gene calls are TRBV13 and TRBJ1-1; D is perhaps TRBD1 (6 bases). The germline V and J ends were trimmed by 2 bases and 7 bases, with 11 bases remaining between them. CDR3 size: 13 residues. In germline, CDR1 is PRHDT, CDR2 FYEKMQ (reference sequence). The CDR3 DNA sequence: TGTGCCAGCAGCTTACAGGGGATGGGTGAAGCTTTCTTT. Translating gives CASSLQGMGEAFF.

The chain carries TRBV30 and TRBJ1-5; 8 positions match TRBD1. Germline lookup yields CDR1 GTSNPN and CDR2 SVGIG (reference sequence). The J segment lost 3 bases and the V segment lost 2 bases, leaving 9 bases of the junction unmatched. The CDR3 covers 16 residues. In DNA form, the CDR3 reads TGTGCCTGGAGTCCAACGACAGGGGTTAACAATCAGCCCCAGCATTTT. Protein sequence: CAWSPTTGVNNQPQHF.

The chain recombines TRBV11-2 with TRBJ2-7, with TRBD2 matching 13 bases. Germline V CDR1 and CDR2: SGHAT, FQNNGV. The CDR3 spans 15 residues. After removal of 4 bases from V and 6 bases from J, the junction contained 6 bases not matched to a gene. CDR3 residues: CASSSPRLAGGEQYF. The CDR3 DNA follows: TGTGCCAGCAGCTCTCCGCGACTAGCGGGGGGCGAGCAGTACTTC.

This sequence joins TRBV2 and TRBJ1-5; 7 bases match TRBD1. CDR1 is SNHLY, CDR2 FYNNEI, per germline. This CDR3 comprises 17 residues. V lost 4 bases, J lost 0 bases, and 9 bases stayed unmatched. CDR3 residues: CASSGAGQSYSNQPQHF. CDR3 in DNA: TGTGCCAGCAGTGGGGCGGGACAGTCTTATAGCAATCAGCCCCAGCATTTT.

The rearrangement links TRBV7-3 to TRBJ1-3; the D is unclear. Germline CDR1 SGHTA, CDR2 FQGTGA. The CDR3 spans 13 residues. V was shortened by 5 bases and J by 10 bases, with 15 bases between the two germline ends. The CDR3 DNA follows: TGTGCCAGCAGCGTACAGCTGGGTGAGACCATATATTTT. The encoded protein is CASSVQLGETIYF.